Given below is one T cell receptor (beta chain) in context. This sample is part of a study of cytomegalovirus exposure and HLA in healthy donors. The V end was cut by 3 bases, the J end by 0 bases, with 12 bases between. The CDR3 has 16 residues. Germline V CDR1 and CDR2: LNHDA, SQIVND (reference sequence). The PCR used 60 Vbeta and 13 Jbeta primers. TCRdb keeps only in-frame clones here, not all; method: immunoSEQ multiplex PCR. The table includes about 59,000 clones, approximately 83% detected once. The chain employs TRBV19 and TRBJ2-1, with D possibly being TRBD1 (6 bases). Sequencing was done on a sample of PBMCs. The sequence was collected from a human donor in good health. CDR3 residues: CASSISDRSSYNEQFF. CDR3 coding DNA: TGTGCCAGTAGTATTTCGGACAGATCCTCCTACAATGAGCAGTTCTTC.